This T cell receptor beta chain stems from a study of CD8+ T cells in alopecia areata. The CDR3 loop spans 16 amino acids. Germline lookup yields CDR1 NNHDY and CDR2 SYVADS. This clone was found a few times. Mouse germline and gene names are used. The CDR3 extends 4 residues past the end of the read, so its final part is completed from the germline J gene. Sequencing relied on a cDNA template that was reverse transcribed from extracted RNA. TCRdb's table, derived via immunoSEQ multiplex PCR, lists solely in-frame clones and lacks some. This sample has some 110,000 clones and no singletons, with about 19% in the ten largest.

The TCR was taken from a C3H/HeJ mouse with alopecia areata. The strain's MHC: H2-k. The genes are TRBV13-3 and TRBJ2-7; TRBD2 aligns across 13 bases. Sequencing was done on a sample of lesional skin. The CDR3 DNA, read in part, is TGTGCCAGCAGTGATCCCGGGACTGGGGGGGGTTAT. As protein: CASSDPGTGGGY. In full, the CDR3 is CASSDPGTGGGYEQYF.